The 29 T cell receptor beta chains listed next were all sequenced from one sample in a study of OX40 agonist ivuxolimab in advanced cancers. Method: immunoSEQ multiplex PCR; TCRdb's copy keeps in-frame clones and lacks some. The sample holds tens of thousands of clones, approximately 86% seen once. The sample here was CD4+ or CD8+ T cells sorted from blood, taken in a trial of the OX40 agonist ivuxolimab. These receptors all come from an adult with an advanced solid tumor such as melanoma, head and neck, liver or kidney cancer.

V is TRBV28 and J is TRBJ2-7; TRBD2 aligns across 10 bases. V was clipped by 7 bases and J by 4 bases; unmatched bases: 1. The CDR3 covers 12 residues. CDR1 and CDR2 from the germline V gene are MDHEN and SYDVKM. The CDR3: CASTSGRYEQYF. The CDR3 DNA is TGTGCCAGCACTAGCGGGAGATACGAGCAGTACTTC.

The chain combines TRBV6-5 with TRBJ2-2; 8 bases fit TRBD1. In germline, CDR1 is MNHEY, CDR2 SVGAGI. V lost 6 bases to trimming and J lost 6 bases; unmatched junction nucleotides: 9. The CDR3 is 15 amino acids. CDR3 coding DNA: TGTGCCAGCAGCCTTAGGGACAGGTGGGCCGGGGAGCTGTTTTTT. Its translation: CASSLRDRWAGELFF.

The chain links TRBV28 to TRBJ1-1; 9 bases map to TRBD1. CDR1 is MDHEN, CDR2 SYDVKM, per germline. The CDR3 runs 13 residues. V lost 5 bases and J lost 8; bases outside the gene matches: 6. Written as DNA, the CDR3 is TGTGCCAGCAGTCTCGCCGACAGGGGGGAAGCTTTCTTT. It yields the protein CASSLADRGEAFF.

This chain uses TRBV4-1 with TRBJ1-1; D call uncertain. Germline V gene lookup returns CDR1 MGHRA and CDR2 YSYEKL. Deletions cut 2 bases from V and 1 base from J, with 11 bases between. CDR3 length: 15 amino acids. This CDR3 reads CASSQSRPPNTEAFF. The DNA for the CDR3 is TGCGCCAGCAGCCAATCCAGACCCCCGAACACTGAAGCTTTCTTT.

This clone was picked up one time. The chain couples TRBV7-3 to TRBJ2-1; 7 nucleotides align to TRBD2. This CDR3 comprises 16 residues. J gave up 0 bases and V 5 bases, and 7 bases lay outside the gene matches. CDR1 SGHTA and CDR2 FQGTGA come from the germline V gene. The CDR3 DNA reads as TGTGCCAGCAGCCGACTCGGGACTAACTCCTACAATGAGCAGTTCTTC. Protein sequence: CASSRLGTNSYNEQFF.

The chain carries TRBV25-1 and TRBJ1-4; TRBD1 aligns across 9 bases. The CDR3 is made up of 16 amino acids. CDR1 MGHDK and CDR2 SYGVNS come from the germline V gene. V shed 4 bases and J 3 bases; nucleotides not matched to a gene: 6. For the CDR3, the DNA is TGTGCCAGCAGTGGGACCAACAGGGGGCCTAATGAAAAACTGTTTTTT. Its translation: CASSGTNRGPNEKLFF.

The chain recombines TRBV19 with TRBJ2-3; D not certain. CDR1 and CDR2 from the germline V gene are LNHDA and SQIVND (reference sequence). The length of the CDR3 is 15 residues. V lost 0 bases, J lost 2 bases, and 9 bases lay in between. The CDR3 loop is CASSIEPLLTDTQYF. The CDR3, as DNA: TGTGCCAGTAGTATAGAGCCCCTGCTCACAGATACGCAGTATTTT.

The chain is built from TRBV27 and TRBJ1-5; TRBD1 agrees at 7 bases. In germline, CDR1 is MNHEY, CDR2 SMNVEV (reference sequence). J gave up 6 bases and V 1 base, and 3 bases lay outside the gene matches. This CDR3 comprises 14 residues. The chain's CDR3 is CASSLFQGGQPQHF. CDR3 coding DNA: TGTGCCAGCAGTTTATTCCAGGGGGGTCAGCCCCAGCATTTT.

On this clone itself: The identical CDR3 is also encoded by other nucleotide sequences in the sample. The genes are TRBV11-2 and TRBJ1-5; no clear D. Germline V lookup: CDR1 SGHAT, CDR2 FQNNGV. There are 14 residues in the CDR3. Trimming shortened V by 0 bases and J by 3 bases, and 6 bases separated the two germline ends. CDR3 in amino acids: CASSLDPNNQPQHF. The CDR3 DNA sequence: TGTGCCAGCAGCTTAGATCCAAACAATCAGCCCCAGCATTTT.

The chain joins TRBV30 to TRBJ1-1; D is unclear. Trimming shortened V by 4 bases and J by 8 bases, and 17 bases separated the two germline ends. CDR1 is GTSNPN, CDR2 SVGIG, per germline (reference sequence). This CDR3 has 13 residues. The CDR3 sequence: CAWTNAGVGEAFF. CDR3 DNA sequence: TGTGCCTGGACGAATGCAGGAGTAGGCGAAGCTTTCTTT.

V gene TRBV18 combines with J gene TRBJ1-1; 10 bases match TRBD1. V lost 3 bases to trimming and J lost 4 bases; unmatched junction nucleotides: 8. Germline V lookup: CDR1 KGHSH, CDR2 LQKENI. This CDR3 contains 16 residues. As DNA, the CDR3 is TGTGCCAGCTCACCTCCCGACAGGGGGCTGGGCACTGAAGCTTTCTTT. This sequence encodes CASSPPDRGLGTEAFF.

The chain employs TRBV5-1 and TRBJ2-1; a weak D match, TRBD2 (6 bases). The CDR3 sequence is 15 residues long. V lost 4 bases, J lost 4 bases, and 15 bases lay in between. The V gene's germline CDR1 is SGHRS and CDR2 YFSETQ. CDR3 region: CASSPSAGYYNEQFF. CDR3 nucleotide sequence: TGCGCCAGCAGCCCTAGTGCGGGGTATTACAATGAGCAGTTCTTC.

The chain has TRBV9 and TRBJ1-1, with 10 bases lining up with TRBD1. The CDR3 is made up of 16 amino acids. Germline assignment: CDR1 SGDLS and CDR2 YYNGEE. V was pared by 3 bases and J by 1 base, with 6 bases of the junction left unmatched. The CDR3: CASSARQGAGNTEAFF. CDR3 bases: TGTGCCAGCAGCGCGCGACAGGGGGCTGGGAACACTGAAGCTTTCTTT.

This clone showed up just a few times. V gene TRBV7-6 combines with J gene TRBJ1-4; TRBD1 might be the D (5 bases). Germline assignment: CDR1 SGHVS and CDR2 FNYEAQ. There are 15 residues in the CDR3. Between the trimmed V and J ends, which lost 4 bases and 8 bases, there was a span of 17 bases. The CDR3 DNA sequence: TGTGCCAGCAGCTCCGGCAGGGCCCGGATGGAAAAACTGTTTTTT. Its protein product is CASSSGRARMEKLFF.

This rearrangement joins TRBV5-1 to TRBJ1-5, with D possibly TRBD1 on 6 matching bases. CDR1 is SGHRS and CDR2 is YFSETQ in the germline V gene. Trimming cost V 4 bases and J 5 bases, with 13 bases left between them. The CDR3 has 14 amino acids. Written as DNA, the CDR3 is TGCGCCAGCAGCCCTGGGGACACCGATCAGCCCCAGCATTTT. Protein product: CASSPGDTDQPQHF.

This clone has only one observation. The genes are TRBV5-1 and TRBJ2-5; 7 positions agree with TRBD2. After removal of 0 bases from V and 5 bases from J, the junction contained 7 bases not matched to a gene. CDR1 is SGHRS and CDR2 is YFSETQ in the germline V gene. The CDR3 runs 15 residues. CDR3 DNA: TGCGCCAGCAGCTTGGTTCAGTCCGGGAGGGAGACCCAGTACTTC. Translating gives CASSLVQSGRETQYF.

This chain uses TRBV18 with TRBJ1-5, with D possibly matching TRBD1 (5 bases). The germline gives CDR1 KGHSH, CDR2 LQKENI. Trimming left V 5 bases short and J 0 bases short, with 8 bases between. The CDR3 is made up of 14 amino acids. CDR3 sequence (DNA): TGTGCCAGCTCAGATACAGGTAGCAATCAGCCCCAGCATTTT. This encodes CASSDTGSNQPQHF.

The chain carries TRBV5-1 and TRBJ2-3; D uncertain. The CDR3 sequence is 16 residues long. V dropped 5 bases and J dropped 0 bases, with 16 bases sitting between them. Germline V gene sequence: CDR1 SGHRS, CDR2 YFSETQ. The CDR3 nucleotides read TGCGCCAGCAGACTACCCTTCCCTTCTAGCACAGATACGCAGTATTTT. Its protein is CASRLPFPSSTDTQYF.

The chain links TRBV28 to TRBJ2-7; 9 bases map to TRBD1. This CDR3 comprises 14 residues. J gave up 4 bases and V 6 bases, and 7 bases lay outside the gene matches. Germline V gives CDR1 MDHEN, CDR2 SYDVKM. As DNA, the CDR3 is TGTGCCAGCAGACCGGGACAGGGATGGTACGAGCAGTACTTC. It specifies CASRPGQGWYEQYF.

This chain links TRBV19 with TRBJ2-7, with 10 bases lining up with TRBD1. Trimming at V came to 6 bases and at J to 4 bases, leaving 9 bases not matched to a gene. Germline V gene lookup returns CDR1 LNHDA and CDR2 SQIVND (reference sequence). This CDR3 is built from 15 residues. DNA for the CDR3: TGTGCCAGTAGCGACTCCGGGACAGGGGTTTACGAGCAGTACTTC. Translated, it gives CASSDSGTGVYEQYF. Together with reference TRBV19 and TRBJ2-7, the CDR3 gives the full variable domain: DGGITQSPKYLFRKEGQNVTLSCEQNLNHDAMYWYRQDPGQGLRLIYYSQIVNDFQKGDIAEGYSVSREKKESFPLTVTSAQKNPTAFYLCASSDSGTGVYEQYFGPGTRLTVT.

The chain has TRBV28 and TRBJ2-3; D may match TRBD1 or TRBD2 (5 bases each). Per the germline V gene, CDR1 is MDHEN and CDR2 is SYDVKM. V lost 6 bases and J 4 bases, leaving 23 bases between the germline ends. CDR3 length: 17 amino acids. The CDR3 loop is CASRPQKWARGADTQYF. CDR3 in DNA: TGTGCCAGCAGACCTCAGAAGTGGGCGAGGGGTGCAGATACGCAGTATTTT.

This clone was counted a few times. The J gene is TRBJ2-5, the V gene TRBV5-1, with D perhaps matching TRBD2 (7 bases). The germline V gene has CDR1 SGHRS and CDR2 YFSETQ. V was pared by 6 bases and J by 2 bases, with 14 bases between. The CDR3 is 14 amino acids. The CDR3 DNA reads TGCGCCAGCAAGTTGGGAGGGGGACAAGAGACCCAGTACTTC. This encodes CASKLGGGQETQYF.

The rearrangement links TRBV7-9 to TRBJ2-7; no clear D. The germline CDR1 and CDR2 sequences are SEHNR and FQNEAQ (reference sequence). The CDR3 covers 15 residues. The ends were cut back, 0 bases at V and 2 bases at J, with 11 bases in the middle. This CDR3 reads CASSLAWPDTYEQYF. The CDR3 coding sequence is TGTGCCAGCAGCTTAGCGTGGCCTGACACCTACGAGCAGTACTTC.

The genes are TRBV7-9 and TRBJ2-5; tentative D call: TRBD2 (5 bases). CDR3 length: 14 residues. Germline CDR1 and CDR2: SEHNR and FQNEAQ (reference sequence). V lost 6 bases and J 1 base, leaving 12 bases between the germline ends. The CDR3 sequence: CASRIGGSQETQYF. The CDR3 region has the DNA TGTGCCAGCAGGATAGGAGGAAGCCAAGAGACCCAGTACTTC. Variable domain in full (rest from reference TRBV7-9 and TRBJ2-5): DTGVSQNPRHKITKRGQNVTFRCDPISEHNRLYWYRQTLGQGPEFLTYFQNEAQLEKSRLLSDRFSAERPKGSFSTLEIQRTEQGDSAMYLCASRIGGSQETQYFGPGTRLLVL.

CDR3 region: CASSQDQLAGRRNEQFF. CDR3 DNA sequence: TGTGCCAGCAGCCAAGATCAACTAGCGGGGAGGAGGAATGAGCAGTTCTTC. The V and J genes are TRBV4-2 and TRBJ2-1, with TRBD2 matching 10 bases. V lost 0 bases, J lost 7 bases, and 9 bases stayed unmatched. Per the germline V gene, CDR1 is LGHNA and CDR2 is YNFKEQ. This CDR3 region has 17 residues.

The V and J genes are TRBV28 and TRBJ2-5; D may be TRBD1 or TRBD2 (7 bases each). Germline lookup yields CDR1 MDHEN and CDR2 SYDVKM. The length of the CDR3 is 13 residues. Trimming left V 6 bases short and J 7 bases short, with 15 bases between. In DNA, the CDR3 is TGTGCCAGCAGCCTCAGGGGGGGGCGGACCCAGTACTTC. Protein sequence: CASSLRGGRTQYF.

The DNA of the CDR3 is TGTGCCTGGAGTACGGGACAGGGGGGCCCAAGATGGGCCAACGTCCTGACTTTC. Translated, it gives CAWSTGQGGPRWANVLTF. The chain carries TRBV30 and TRBJ2-6; TRBD1 matches 11 bases. Trimming at V came to 2 bases and at J to 5 bases, leaving 11 bases not matched to a gene. The length of the CDR3 is 18 residues. The germline gives CDR1 GTSNPN, CDR2 SVGIG (reference sequence).

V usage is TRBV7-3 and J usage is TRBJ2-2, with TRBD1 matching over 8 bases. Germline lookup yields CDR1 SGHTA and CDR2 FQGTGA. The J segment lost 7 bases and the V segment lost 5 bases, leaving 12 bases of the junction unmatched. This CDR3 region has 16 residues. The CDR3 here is CASSPRDRKNGGELFF. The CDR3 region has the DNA TGTGCCAGCAGCCCGAGGGACAGGAAAAACGGCGGGGAGCTGTTTTTT.

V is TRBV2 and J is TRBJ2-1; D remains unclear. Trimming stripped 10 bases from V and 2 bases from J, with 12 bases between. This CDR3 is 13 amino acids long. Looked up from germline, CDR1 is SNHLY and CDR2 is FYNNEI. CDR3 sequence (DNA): TGTGCCACCTCCCTACTCCCCTACAATGAGCAGTTCTTC. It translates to CATSLLPYNEQFF.